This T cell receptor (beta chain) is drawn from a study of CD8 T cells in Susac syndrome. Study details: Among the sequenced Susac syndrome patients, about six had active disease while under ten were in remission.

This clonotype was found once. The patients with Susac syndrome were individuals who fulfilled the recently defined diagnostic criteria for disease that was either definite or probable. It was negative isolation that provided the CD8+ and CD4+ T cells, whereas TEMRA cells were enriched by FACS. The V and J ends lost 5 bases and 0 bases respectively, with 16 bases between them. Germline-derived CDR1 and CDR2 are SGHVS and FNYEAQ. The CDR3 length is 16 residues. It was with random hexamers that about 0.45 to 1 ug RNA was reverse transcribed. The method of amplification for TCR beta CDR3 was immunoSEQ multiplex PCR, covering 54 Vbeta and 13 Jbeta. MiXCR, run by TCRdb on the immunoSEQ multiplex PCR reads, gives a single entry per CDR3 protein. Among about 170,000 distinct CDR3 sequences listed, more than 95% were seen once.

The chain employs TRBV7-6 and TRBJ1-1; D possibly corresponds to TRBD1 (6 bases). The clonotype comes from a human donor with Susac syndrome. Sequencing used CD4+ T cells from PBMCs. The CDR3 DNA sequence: TGTGCCAGCAGCATCCGGGACGGGGGCATGAACACTGAAGCTTTCTTT. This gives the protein CASSIRDGGMNTEAFF.